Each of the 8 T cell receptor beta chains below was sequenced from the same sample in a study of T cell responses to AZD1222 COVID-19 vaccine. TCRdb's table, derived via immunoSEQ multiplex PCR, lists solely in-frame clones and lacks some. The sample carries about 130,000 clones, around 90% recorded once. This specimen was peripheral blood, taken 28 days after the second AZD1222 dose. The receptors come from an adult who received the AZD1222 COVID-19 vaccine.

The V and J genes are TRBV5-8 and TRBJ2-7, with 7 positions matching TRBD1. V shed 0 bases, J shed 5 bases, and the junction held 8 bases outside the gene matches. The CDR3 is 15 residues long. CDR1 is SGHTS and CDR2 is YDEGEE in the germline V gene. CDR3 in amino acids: CASSLVRQGFHEQYF. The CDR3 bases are TGTGCCAGCAGCTTGGTGCGACAGGGTTTCCACGAGCAGTACTTC.

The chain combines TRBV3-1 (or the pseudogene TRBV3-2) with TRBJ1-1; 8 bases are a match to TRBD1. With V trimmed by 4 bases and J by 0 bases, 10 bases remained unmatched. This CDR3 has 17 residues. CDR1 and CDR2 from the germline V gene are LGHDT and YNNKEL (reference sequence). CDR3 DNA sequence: TGTGCCAGCAGCCCGCATAGATCACAGGGGGTGAACACTGAAGCTTTCTTT. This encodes CASSPHRSQGVNTEAFF.

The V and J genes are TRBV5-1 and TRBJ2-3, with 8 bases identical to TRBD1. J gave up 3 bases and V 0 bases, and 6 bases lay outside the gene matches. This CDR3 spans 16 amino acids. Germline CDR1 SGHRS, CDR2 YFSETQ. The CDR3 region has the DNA TGCGCCAGCAGCTTGGTTGTGGGACAGGAGACAGATACGCAGTATTTT. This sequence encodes CASSLVVGQETDTQYF.

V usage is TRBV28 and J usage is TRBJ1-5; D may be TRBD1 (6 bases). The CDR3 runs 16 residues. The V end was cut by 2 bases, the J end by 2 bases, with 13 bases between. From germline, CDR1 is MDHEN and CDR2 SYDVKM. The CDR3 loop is CASSLPRGRGNQPQHF. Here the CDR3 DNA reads TGTGCCAGCAGTTTACCTCGGGGGCGCGGCAATCAGCCCCAGCATTTT.

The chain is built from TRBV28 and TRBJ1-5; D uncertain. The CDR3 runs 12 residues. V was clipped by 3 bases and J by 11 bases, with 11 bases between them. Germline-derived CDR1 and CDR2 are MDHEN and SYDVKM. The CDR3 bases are TGTGCCAGCAGTTTCCCCTTGTCAGCCCAGCATTTT. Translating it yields CASSFPLSAQHF. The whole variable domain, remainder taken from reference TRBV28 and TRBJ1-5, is DVKVTQSSRYLVKRTGEKVFLECVQDMDHENMFWYRQDPGLGLRLIYFSYDVKMKEKGDIPEGYSVSREKKERFSLILESASTNQTSMYLCASSFPLSAQHFGDGTRLSIL.

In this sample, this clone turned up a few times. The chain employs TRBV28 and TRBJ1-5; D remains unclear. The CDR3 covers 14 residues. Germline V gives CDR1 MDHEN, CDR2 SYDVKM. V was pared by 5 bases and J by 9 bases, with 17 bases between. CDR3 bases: TGTGCCAGCAGTCCACCGGACGGCCCTGGGCCCCAGCATTTT. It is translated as CASSPPDGPGPQHF.

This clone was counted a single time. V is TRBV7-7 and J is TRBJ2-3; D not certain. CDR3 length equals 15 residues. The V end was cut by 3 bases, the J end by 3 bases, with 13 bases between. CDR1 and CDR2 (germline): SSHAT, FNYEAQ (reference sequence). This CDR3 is CASSLSRKVTDTQYF. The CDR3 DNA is TGTGCCAGCAGCTTGTCGCGTAAGGTTACAGATACGCAGTATTTT.

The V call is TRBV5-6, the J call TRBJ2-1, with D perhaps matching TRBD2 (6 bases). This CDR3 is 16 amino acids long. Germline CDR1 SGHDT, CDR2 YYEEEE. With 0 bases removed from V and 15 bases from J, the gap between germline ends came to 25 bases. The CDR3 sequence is CASSLGLNEGRLGRFF. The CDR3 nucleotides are TGTGCCAGCAGCTTGGGGCTGAATGAAGGGAGGTTAGGGCGGTTCTTC. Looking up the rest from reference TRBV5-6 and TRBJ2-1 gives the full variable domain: DAGVTQSPTHLIKTRGQQVTLRCSPKSGHDTVSWYQQALGQGPQFIFQYYEEEERQRGNFPDRFSGHQFPNYSSELNVNALLLGDSALYLCASSLGLNEGRLGRFFGPGTRLTVL.